These 2 T cell receptor beta chains originate from one sample sequenced in a study of T-cell reconstitution after alpha-beta-depleted transplantation in children. The TCRbeta library was prepared with unique molecular identifiers. TCRdb processed the PCR reads anew with MiXCR; each CDR3 protein has one entry. The sample contains roughly 250,000 distinct CDR3 sequences, around 8% of which appear only once. This specimen was PBMCs, mostly from graft donor cells, taken 180 days after TCRalphabeta/CD19-depleted stem cell transplant. These receptors were obtained from a male patient aged 10 to 17 who had a stem cell transplant for acute lymphoblastic leukemia, so the T cells may come from the graft donor.

This clonotype was observed a few times. This chain connects TRBV20-1 to TRBJ2-3; D is ambiguous. The CDR3 consists of 16 residues. V was pared by 3 bases and J by 5 bases, with 21 bases between. The germline V gene has CDR1 DFQATT and CDR2 SNEGSKA (reference sequence). As DNA, the CDR3 is TGCAGTGCTAGGGAGCAGGCTAAGATCTGGGGAGATACGCAGTATTTT. Its translation is CSAREQAKIWGDTQYF.

This clonotype was seen at least ten times. This chain connects TRBV12-3 or TRBV12-4 to TRBJ2-1; D could derive from TRBD1 or TRBD2 (5 bases each). This CDR3 comprises 12 residues. The V end was cut by 8 bases, the J end by 6 bases, with 11 bases between. This CDR3 reads CASAWGTNEQFF. The CDR3 coding sequence is TGTGCCAGCGCCTGGGGGACCAATGAGCAGTTCTTC.